Here is one T cell receptor (beta chain) with its context. The record originates from a study of T cell changes during pregnancy in multiple sclerosis. V shed 0 bases, J shed 0 bases, and the junction held 4 bases outside the gene matches. The CDR3 is 16 residues long. Germline V lookup: CDR1 SQVTM, CDR2 ANQGSEA. Using immunoSEQ multiplex PCR, the repertoire was profiled, and TCRdb retains in-frame clones only, with some absent. The sample lists fewer than 50,000 clones, around 93% occurring once. This TCR was sampled from a female donor with multiple sclerosis, enrolled in a pregnancy study. The V and J genes are TRBV29-1 and TRBJ2-3, with 9 bases that match TRBD2. Here the sequenced sample was CD8+ T cells from peripheral blood mononuclear cells, taken in the first trimester of pregnancy. In nucleotides, the CDR3 is TGCAGCGTTGAAGATGGGCTAGCGGGGAGCACAGATACGCAGTATTTT. Amino acid sequence: CSVEDGLAGSTDTQYF.